This TCR beta chain originates from a study of regulatory T cells in long-lasting Graves disease. Library construction for TCR beta used iRepertoire HTBI primers and Arm-PCR of CDR3 regions. TCRdb reanalysed the multiplex PCR reads using MiXCR and keeps one entry per CDR3 protein. The repertoire holds a few hundred thousand distinct CDR3 sequences, with roughly 14% as singletons. Study outcomes and limitations: TCR diversity was lower in persistent Graves' patients (versus newly diagnosed ones).

Time point defined: newly diagnosed GD, antithyroid drugs for less than 3 months. PBMCs were the source of the RNA used for TCR sequencing. This clonotype came up many times. The target antigen is unknown. The CDR3 runs to 14 residues. The ends lost 4 bases at V and 5 bases at J; junction bases unmatched: 5. Germline V gene sequence: CDR1 SNHLY, CDR2 FYNNEI. The same sample was also studied in work on T cells in Graves' hyperthyroidism and ophthalmopathy.

V and J are TRBV2 and TRBJ2-7; 10 bases agree with TRBD1. The sample in question was peripheral blood mononuclear cells (PBMCs), obtained at new diagnosis, from a patient treated with antithyroid drugs. The TCR sequence derives from a man aged 30-40 years with Graves disease. For the CDR3, the DNA is TGTGCCAGCAGTGGGGACAGGGGAGGCGACGAGCAGTACTTC. It specifies CASSGDRGGDEQYF.